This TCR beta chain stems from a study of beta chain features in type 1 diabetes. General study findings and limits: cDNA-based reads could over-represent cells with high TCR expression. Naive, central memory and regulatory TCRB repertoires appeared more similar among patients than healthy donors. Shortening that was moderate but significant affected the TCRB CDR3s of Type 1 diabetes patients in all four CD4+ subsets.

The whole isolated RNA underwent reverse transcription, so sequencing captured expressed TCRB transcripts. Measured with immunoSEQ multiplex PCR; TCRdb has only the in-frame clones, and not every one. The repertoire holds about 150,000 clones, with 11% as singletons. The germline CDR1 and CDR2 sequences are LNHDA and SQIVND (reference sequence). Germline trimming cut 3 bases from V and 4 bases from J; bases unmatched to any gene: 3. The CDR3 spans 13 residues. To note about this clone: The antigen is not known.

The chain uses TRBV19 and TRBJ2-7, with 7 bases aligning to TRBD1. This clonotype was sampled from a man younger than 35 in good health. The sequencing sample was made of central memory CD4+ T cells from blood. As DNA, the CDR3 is TGTGCCAGTAGTATGGGCAGGGGGTACGAGCAGTACTTC. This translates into CASSMGRGYEQYF.